This is a list of T cell receptor beta chains from one sample in a study of blood T cell repertoires in COVID-19. The table came from immunoSEQ multiplex PCR; TCRdb's copy has only in-frame clones and leaves some out. This sample carries about 240,000 clones, around 85% of them seen once, and the ten largest clones take approximately 5.1%. Specimen: peripheral blood. The source of these receptors is a man in his fifties with COVID-19, enrolled during active disease. Both conserved end residues are part of each CDR3. A D gene is named only where the DNA matches it firmly. Clone size is shown for a subset of rows, as once, few, many or a class of expanded clone.

TRBV29-1	.	TRBJ1-4	TRBD1	TGCAGCGTTGTTATGGGACAGGGTAATGAAAAACTGTTTTTT	CSVVMGQGNEKLFF
TRBV7-5	.	TRBJ1-1	.	TGTGCCAGAAATACCACTGCCCGGGGAGAAGCTTTCTTT	CARNTTARGEAFF
TRBV19	.	TRBJ1-6	.	TGTGCCAGTAGTATGGGTCAGGGTAACTCACCCCTCCACTTT	CASSMGQGNSPLHF
TRBV15	.	TRBJ2-5	TRBD1	TGTGCCACCAGCCGGACGGGACAGGCATTCCAAGAGACCCAGTACTTC	CATSRTGQAFQETQYF
TRBV9	.	TRBJ1-5	.	TGTGCCAGCAGCGTGCCCCTTTACAGGTACTATAGCAATCAGCCCCAGCATTTT	CASSVPLYRYYSNQPQHF
TRBV6-2/TRBV6-3	.	TRBJ1-1	.	TGTGCCAGCAGTTACTCGAGCGTGACAGCTTTCTTT	CASSYSSVTAFF
TRBV18	.	TRBJ1-1	.	TGTGCCAGCTCACTTCCTACAGGTAGTGCTGAAGCTTTCTTT	CASSLPTGSAEAFF
TRBV5-4	.	TRBJ2-7	TRBD1	TGTGCCAGCAGCTTGGGAGCCGGACAGGGGAGCTACGAGCAGTACTTC	CASSLGAGQGSYEQYF
TRBV18	once	TRBJ2-6	TRBD1	TGTGCCAGCTCACCCCGACAGGGCCCCTCTGGGGCCAACGTCCTGACTTTC	CASSPRQGPSGANVLTF
TRBV30	.	TRBJ1-5	.	TGTGCCTGGAGTGTACAGACGGTCAATCAGCCCCAGCATTTT	CAWSVQTVNQPQHF
TRBV3-1/TRBV3-2	.	TRBJ2-6	.	TGTGCCAGCGCTCTACAGGGAAACCAGGCCAACGTCCTGACTTTC	CASALQGNQANVLTF
TRBV19	.	TRBJ1-5	.	TGTGCCAGTAGTATCGAAGGGGGCAATCAGCCCCAGCATTTT	CASSIEGGNQPQHF
TRBV9	.	TRBJ2-3	TRBD2	TGTGCCAGCAGCGTAGGGAGCGGGGGCCAAGGGGCGCAGTATTTT	CASSVGSGGQGAQYF
TRBV2	.	TRBJ1-2	.	TGTGCCAGCAGAAAGGACGGAGGCCGTATCTATGGCTACACCTTC	CASRKDGGRIYGYTF
TRBV19	.	TRBJ1-5	.	TGTGCCAGTAGTATAGAGGGAGGGGCTTTTAGCAATCAGCCCCAGCATTTT	CASSIEGGAFSNQPQHF
TRBV18	.	TRBJ1-1	TRBD1	TGTGCCAGCTCACCCTACAGACAGGGTGGCACTGAAGCTTTCTTT	CASSPYRQGGTEAFF
TRBV27	.	TRBJ1-1	.	TGTGCCAGCAGCCCTTGGGGAGGCAGCACTGAAGCTTTCTTT	CASSPWGGSTEAFF
TRBV11-2	.	TRBJ2-1	.	TGTGCCAGCAGCTTAGTGGGCCTGGATGAGCAGTTCTTC	CASSLVGLDEQFF
TRBV19	.	TRBJ1-6	.	TGTGCCAGTAGTATAGTGGGACAAAGCCTCTATAATTCACCCCTCCACTTT	CASSIVGQSLYNSPLHF
TRBV7-2	few	TRBJ2-3	.	TGTGCCAGCAGCCCGACTCCGGCAGATACGCAGTATTTT	CASSPTPADTQYF
TRBV19	.	TRBJ2-7	.	TGTGCCAGTAGTTTCCGAGGGGGCGCGGGGGAGCAGTACTTC	CASSFRGGAGEQYF
TRBV18	.	TRBJ2-5	TRBD1	TGTGCCAGCTCGCCTTTTTCGAGGGGGCGCGAAGAGACCCAGTACTTC	CASSPFSRGREETQYF
TRBV2	.	TRBJ1-2	.	TGTGCCAGCAGACCGGGAGTCTATGGCTACACCTTC	CASRPGVYGYTF
TRBV6-6	.	TRBJ2-2	TRBD2	TGTGCCGCTTCTTTCGGGACTAGAGGCACCGGGGAGCTGTTTTTT	CAASFGTRGTGELFF
TRBV27	.	TRBJ1-5	TRBD1	TGTGCCAGCAGTTTATCGACAGGGGGTCAGCCCCAGCATTTT	CASSLSTGGQPQHF
TRBV18	.	TRBJ1-2	TRBD1	TGTGCCAGCTCAACAGCCCCTACAGGGGATAACTATGGCTACACCTTC	CASSTAPTGDNYGYTF
TRBV7-2	.	TRBJ2-7	TRBD2	TGTGCCAGCAGCTTAGCGTTTAGGGTAGCGGGGACTTCCGAGCAGTACTTC	CASSLAFRVAGTSEQYF
TRBV6-2/TRBV6-3	.	TRBJ1-5	TRBD1	TGTGCCAGCAGTTACTCGCCCGGACAGGGGGACAATCAGCCCCAGCATTTT	CASSYSPGQGDNQPQHF
TRBV6-1	.	TRBJ1-1	.	TGTGCCAGCAGTGAATTAACGGGGTTAAGCACTGAAGCTTTCTTT	CASSELTGLSTEAFF
TRBV27	.	TRBJ2-2	.	TGTGCCATCCCCCGTCGACAGGATTACACCGGGGAGCTGTTTTTT	CAIPRRQDYTGELFF
TRBV9	.	TRBJ1-6	.	TGTGCCAGCAGCGTAGCAGGTCACGGTAATTCACCCCTCCACTTT	CASSVAGHGNSPLHF
TRBV27	once	TRBJ2-6	.	TGTGCCAGCAGTTTCCAGGGATCTGGGGCCAACGTCCTGACTTTC	CASSFQGSGANVLTF
TRBV5-4	.	TRBJ1-6	TRBD1	TGTGCCAGCAGCTTGGAACAGGGGAATTCACCCCTCCACTTT	CASSLEQGNSPLHF
TRBV15	few	TRBJ2-7	TRBD1	TGTGCCACCAGCAGTGATACAGGGGGCTGGTACGAGCAGTACTTC	CATSSDTGGWYEQYF
TRBV25-1	.	TRBJ1-1	.	TGTGCCAGCAGCGGCTCAGGGTTGTGGGGGAACACTGAAGCTTTCTTT	CASSGSGLWGNTEAFF
TRBV30	.	TRBJ2-1	TRBD1	TGTGCCTGGGGAGGACAGGGGTCGTACAATGAGCAGTTCTTC	CAWGGQGSYNEQFF
TRBV18	.	TRBJ2-5	.	TGTGCCAGCTCCCCCCCGGGACATTCGAAGGAGACCCAGTACTTC	CASSPPGHSKETQYF
TRBV9	.	TRBJ1-5	.	TGTGCCAGCAGCGTCAGCGGCAGGAGCAATCAGCCCCAGCATTTT	CASSVSGRSNQPQHF
TRBV7-9	.	TRBJ1-2	TRBD1	TGTGCCAGCAGCTCCGACAGGGAGGCCTATGGCTACACCTTC	CASSSDREAYGYTF